This T cell receptor beta chain was sequenced during a study of T cell changes during pregnancy in multiple sclerosis. TCRdb's table, derived via immunoSEQ multiplex PCR, lists solely in-frame clones and lacks some. The top ten hold about 5.8% of the sample, which has tens of thousands of clones, 75% to 95% seen once. This receptor was taken from a female donor with multiple sclerosis, enrolled in a pregnancy study. The specimen was CD8+ T cells from peripheral blood mononuclear cells, collected before pregnancy.

The CDR3 DNA is TGTGCCTGGAGAAACAGGGGAGAGCCCCAGCATTTT. Translation: CAWRNRGEPQHF. V is TRBV30 and J is TRBJ1-5; 7 nucleotides match TRBD1. J gave up 8 bases and V 3 bases, and 4 bases lay outside the gene matches. The CDR3 sequence is 12 residues long. CDR1 is GTSNPN and CDR2 is SVGIG in the germline V gene (reference sequence).